This is a list of T cell receptor beta chains from one sample in a study of beta chain features in type 1 diabetes. Sequencing used immunoSEQ multiplex PCR; TCRdb keeps in-frame clones, though not all of them. The sample yields 250,000 to 300,000 clones, approximately 24% seen once. Sequenced material: naive CD4+ T cells from blood. The receptors come from a woman between 25 and 40 years old with type 1 diabetes. Both conserved end residues are part of each CDR3. A D gene is named only where the DNA matches it firmly. The size of a clone is reported for some rows only, either as once, few or many, or as a class for expanded clones.

abundance,d_gene,j_gene,v_gene,CDR3nt,CDR3aa
few,TRBD2,TRBJ2-1,TRBV19,TGTGCCAGTAGCCACCGACTAGCGGGAACCTACAATGAGCAGTTCTTC,CASSHRLAGTYNEQFF
few,TRBD2,TRBJ2-7,TRBV9,TGTGCCAGCAGCCTGGCGGGAGGATCCTACGAGCAGTACTTC,CASSLAGGSYEQYF
few,TRBD2,TRBJ2-1,TRBV30,TGTGCCTGGTCCGGGGACTACTACAATGAGCAGTTCTTC,CAWSGDYYNEQFF
.,.,TRBJ1-4,TRBV4-2,TGTGCCAGCAGCCAAGAAGGGCGCAGGGGACGTGAAAAACTGTTTTTT,CASSQEGRRGREKLFF
.,.,TRBJ1-1,TRBV28,TGTGCCAGCACCTCGGTCACTGAAGCTTTCTTT,CASTSVTEAFF
.,.,TRBJ2-7,TRBV29-1,TGCAGCGTTTTACAGGAATACGAGCAGTACTTC,CSVLQEYEQYF
.,.,TRBJ1-2,TRBV9,TGTGCCAGCAGCCCACACAGTCGCGACGACTATGGCTACACCTTC,CASSPHSRDDYGYTF
.,.,TRBJ2-5,TRBV5-8,TGTGCCAGCAGCTTGGATCCGGGGGAGACGACCCAGTACTTC,CASSLDPGETTQYF
.,.,TRBJ1-2,TRBV28,TGTGCCAGCAGCTGGACAGACTATGGCTACACCTTC,CASSWTDYGYTF
few,TRBD2,TRBJ2-1,TRBV5-6,TGTGCCAGCAGCTTGGGGAGTACTAGCGTGGATGAGCAGTTCTTC,CASSLGSTSVDEQFF
.,.,TRBJ2-7,TRBV18,TGTGCCAGCTCACCGGGGCTAGTTTTCGGGTACGAGCAGTACTTC,CASSPGLVFGYEQYF
.,TRBD1,TRBJ2-5,TRBV27,TGTGCCAGCAGTCGCCGCCGCCGGGACAGACAAGAGACCCAGTACTTC,CASSRRRRDRQETQYF
few,.,TRBJ2-3,TRBV5-1,TGCGCCAGCAGCGGGACTGGCACAGATACGCAGTATTTT,CASSGTGTDTQYF
few,TRBD1,TRBJ2-5,TRBV4-1,TGCGCCAGCAGCCAAGATTGGGGACAGGGGTCAGAGACCCAGTACTTC,CASSQDWGQGSETQYF
few,.,TRBJ2-5,TRBV5-1,TGCGCCAGCAGCGGGGGGACGGCCCAAGAGACCCAGTACTTC,CASSGGTAQETQYF
.,.,TRBJ2-2,TRBV18,TGTGCCAGCTCACCGTCAAATTCCGGGATTTATCGGAACACCGGGGAGCTGTTTTTT,CASSPSNSGIYRNTGELFF
few,TRBD1,TRBJ1-1,TRBV19,TGTGCCAGTAGCGACAGGGCCACTGAAGCTTTCTTT,CASSDRATEAFF
.,TRBD1,TRBJ1-4,TRBV20-1,TGCAGTGCCAACAAAGACAGGGTTCGGTTTTTT,CSANKDRVRFF
few,TRBD1,TRBJ2-7,TRBV18,TGTGCCAGCTCACTCGACAGGGTGGTCGAGCAGTACTTC,CASSLDRVVEQYF
.,TRBD1,TRBJ1-5,TRBV6-5,TGTGCCAGCAGCTTCTCAGGGGGCTTCAATCAGCCCCAGCATTTT,CASSFSGGFNQPQHF
.,.,TRBJ1-1,TRBV30,TGTGCCTGGAGTGTGGCGGGGGGGACTGAAGCTTTCTTT,CAWSVAGGTEAFF
few,.,TRBJ2-2,TRBV4-2,TGTGCCAGCAGCCAAGTCAGGGCTACCGGGGAGCTGTTTTTT,CASSQVRATGELFF
.,.,TRBJ2-7,TRBV9,TGTGCCAGCAGTAAACATGGGGCAGAGCCGTACGAGCAGTACTTC,CASSKHGAEPYEQYF
.,TRBD1,TRBJ1-1,TRBV19,TGTGCCACGCAGGGACAGTCGAACACTGAAGCTTTCTTT,CATQGQSNTEAFF